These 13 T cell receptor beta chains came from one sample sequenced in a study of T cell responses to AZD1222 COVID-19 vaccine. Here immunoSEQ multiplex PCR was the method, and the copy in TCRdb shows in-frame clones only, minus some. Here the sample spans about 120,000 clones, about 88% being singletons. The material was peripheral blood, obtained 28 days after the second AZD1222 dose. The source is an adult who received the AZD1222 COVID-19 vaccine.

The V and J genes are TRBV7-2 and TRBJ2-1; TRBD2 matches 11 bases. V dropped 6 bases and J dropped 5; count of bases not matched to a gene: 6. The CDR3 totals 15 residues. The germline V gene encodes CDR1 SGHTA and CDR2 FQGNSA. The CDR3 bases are TGTGCCAGCAGGAGAATAGCGGGGGGGAACAATGAGCAGTTCTTC. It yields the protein CASRRIAGGNNEQFF.

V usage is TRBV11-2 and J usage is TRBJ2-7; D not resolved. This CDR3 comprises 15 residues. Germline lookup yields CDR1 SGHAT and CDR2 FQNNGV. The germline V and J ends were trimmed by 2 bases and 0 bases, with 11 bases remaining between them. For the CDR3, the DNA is TGTGCCAGCAGCTTATCACCCGATAGCTCCTACGAGCAGTACTTC. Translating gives CASSLSPDSSYEQYF. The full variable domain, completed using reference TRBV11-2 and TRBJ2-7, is EAGVAQSPRYKIIEKRQSVAFWCNPISGHATLYWYQQILGQGPKLLIQFQNNGVVDDSQLPKDRFSAERLKGVDSTLKIQPAKLEDSAVYLCASSLSPDSSYEQYFGPGTRLTVT.

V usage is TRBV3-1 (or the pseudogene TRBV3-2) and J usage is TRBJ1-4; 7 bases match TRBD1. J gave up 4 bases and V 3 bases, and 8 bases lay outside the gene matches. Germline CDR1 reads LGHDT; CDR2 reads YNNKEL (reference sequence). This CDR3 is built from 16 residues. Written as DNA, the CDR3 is TGTGCCAGCAGCCATGGGGGCAGGACAGGTAATGAAAAACTGTTTTTT. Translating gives CASSHGGRTGNEKLFF.

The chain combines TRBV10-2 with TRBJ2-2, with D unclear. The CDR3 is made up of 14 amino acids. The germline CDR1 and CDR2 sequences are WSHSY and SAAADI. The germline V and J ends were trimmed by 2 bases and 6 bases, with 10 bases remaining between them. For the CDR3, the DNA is TGCGCCAGCAGTGAGCCTCGGACGTCCGGGGAGCTGTTTTTT. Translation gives CASSEPRTSGELFF.

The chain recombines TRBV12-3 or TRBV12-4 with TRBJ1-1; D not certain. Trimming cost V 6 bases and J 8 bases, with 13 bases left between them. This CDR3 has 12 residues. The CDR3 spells CASRYSILEAFF. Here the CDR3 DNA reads TGTGCCAGCAGGTATTCAATTTTAGAAGCTTTCTTT.

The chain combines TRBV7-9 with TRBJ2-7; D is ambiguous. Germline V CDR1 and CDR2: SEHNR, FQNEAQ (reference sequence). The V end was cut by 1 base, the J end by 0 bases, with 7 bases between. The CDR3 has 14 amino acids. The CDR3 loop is CASSLVGSSYEQYF. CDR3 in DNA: TGTGCCAGCAGCTTAGTGGGCAGCTCCTACGAGCAGTACTTC. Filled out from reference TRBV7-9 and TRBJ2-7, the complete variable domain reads DTGVSQNPRHKITKRGQNVTFRCDPISEHNRLYWYRQTLGQGPEFLTYFQNEAQLEKSRLLSDRFSAERPKGSFSTLEIQRTEQGDSAMYLCASSLVGSSYEQYFGPGTRLTVT.

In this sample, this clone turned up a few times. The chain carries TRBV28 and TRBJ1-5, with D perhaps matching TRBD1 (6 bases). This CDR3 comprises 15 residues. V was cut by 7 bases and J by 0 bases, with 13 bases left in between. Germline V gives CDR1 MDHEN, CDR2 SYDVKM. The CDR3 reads CASIPGHNSNQPQHF. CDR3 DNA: TGTGCCAGCATCCCGGGACACAATAGCAATCAGCCCCAGCATTTT.

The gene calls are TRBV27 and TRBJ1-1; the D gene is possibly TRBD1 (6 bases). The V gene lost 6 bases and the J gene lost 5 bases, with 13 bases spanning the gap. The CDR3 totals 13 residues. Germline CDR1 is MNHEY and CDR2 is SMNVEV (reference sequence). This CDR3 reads CASRWQGWTEAFF. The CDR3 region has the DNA TGTGCCAGCAGATGGCAGGGGTGGACTGAAGCTTTCTTT.

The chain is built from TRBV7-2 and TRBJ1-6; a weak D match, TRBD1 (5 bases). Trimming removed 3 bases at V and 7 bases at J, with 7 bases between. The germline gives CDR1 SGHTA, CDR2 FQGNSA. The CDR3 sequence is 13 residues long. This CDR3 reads CASSLTANSPLHF. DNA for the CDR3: TGTGCCAGCAGCTTGACAGCAAATTCACCCCTCCACTTT.

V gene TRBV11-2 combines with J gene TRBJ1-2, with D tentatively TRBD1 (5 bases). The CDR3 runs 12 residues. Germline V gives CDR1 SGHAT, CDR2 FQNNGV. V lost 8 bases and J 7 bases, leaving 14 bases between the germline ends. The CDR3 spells CASFRERAGYTF. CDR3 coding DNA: TGTGCCAGCTTCAGGGAGCGAGCTGGCTACACCTTC.

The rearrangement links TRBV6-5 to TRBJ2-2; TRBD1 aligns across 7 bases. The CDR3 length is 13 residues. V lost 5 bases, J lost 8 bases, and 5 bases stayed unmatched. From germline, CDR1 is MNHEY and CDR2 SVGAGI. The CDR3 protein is CASSPRGKGELFF. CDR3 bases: TGTGCCAGCAGTCCCAGGGGGAAGGGGGAGCTGTTTTTT.

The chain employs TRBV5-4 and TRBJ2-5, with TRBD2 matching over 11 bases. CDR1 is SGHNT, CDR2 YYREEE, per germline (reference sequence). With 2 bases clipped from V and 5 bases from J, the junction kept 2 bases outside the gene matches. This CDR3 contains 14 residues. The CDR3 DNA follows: TGTGCCAGCAGCTTTTTAGCGGGAGGGGAGACCCAGTACTTC. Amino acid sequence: CASSFLAGGETQYF.

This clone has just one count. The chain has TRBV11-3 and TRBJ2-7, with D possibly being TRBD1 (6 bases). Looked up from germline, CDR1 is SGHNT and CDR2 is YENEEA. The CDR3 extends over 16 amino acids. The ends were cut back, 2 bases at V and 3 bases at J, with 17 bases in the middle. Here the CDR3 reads CASSLLIYGTYYEQYF. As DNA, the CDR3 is TGTGCCAGCAGCTTATTAATCTATGGGACATACTACGAGCAGTACTTC.